Below, 18 T cell receptor beta chains from the same sample are listed, as sequenced in a study of cytomegalovirus exposure and HLA in healthy donors. 60 Vbeta and 13 Jbeta primers were used in PCR. Profiled with immunoSEQ multiplex PCR; TCRdb holds only in-frame clones, not every one. The table includes about 100,000 clones, around four fifths detected once. Sequenced input: PBMCs. The source is a man younger than 40 in good health and CMV-seronegative.

V and J are TRBV5-4 and TRBJ1-1; 7 bases align to TRBD1. V shed 6 bases, J shed 7 bases, and the junction held 6 bases outside the gene matches. Germline V gene data show CDR1 as SGHNT and CDR2 as YYREEE (reference sequence). The CDR3 has 12 residues. Here the CDR3 reads CASTAQGDEAFF. The CDR3 DNA reads as TGTGCCAGCACCGCCCAGGGGGATGAAGCTTTCTTT.

The J gene is TRBJ2-1, the V gene TRBV5-8; D perhaps matches TRBD2 (5 bases). Per germline, CDR1 SGHTS and CDR2 YDEGEE. The CDR3 is 14 amino acids. Trimming cost V 7 bases and J 6 bases, with 17 bases left between them. Here the CDR3 DNA reads TGTGCCAGCCCCGCCCGGACTTCACCCAATGAGCAGTTCTTC. Amino acid sequence: CASPARTSPNEQFF.

This clone appeared once. This chain links TRBV5-1 with TRBJ2-2; D gene ambiguous. Germline CDR1 and CDR2: SGHRS and YFSETQ. This CDR3 comprises 13 residues. The germline V and J ends were trimmed by 0 bases and 6 bases, with 6 bases remaining between them. The CDR3 reads CASSLDFAGELFF. The CDR3 bases are TGCGCCAGCAGCTTGGACTTTGCCGGGGAGCTGTTTTTT.

This chain links TRBV7-8 with TRBJ1-5, with unresolved D. V was shortened by 2 bases and J by 2 bases, with 10 bases between the two germline ends. Per the germline V gene, CDR1 is SGHVS and CDR2 is FQNEAQ. CDR3 size: 15 residues. In nucleotides, the CDR3 is TGTGCCAGCAGCTTAAGAGGGCTGGGCAATCAGCCCCAGCATTTT. The encoded protein is CASSLRGLGNQPQHF.

The rearrangement links TRBV27 to TRBJ2-7, with D perhaps TRBD1 (5 bases). Germline CDR1 MNHEY, CDR2 SMNVEV (reference sequence). Trimming shortened V by 2 bases and J by 4 bases, and 12 bases separated the two germline ends. The CDR3 totals 14 residues. The CDR3 sequence: CASSLAGIPYEQYF. In DNA form, the CDR3 reads TGTGCCAGCAGTTTAGCAGGGATCCCTTACGAGCAGTACTTC.

This clone turned up a few times. The chain links TRBV9 to TRBJ1-1, with 8 bases lining up with TRBD1. There are 16 residues in the CDR3. Trimming at V came to 0 bases and at J to 4 bases, leaving 8 bases not matched to a gene. Germline V gene data show CDR1 as SGDLS and CDR2 as YYNGEE. CDR3 protein: CASSVEPGQEVTEAFF. CDR3 sequence (DNA): TGTGCCAGCAGCGTAGAACCGGGACAGGAGGTCACTGAAGCTTTCTTT.

The chain is built from TRBV11-3 and TRBJ2-1, with D unclear. The CDR3 runs to 16 residues. V was shortened by 2 bases and J by 1 base, with 12 bases between the two germline ends. CDR1 is SGHNT, CDR2 YENEEA, per germline. The CDR3 loop is CASSLNSNPSYNEQFF. CDR3 sequence (DNA): TGTGCCAGCAGCTTAAACTCTAACCCATCCTACAATGAGCAGTTCTTC.

The chain uses TRBV20-1 and TRBJ1-2; D ambiguous. CDR1 DFQATT and CDR2 SNEGSKA come from the germline V gene (reference sequence). V was shortened by 6 bases and J by 8 bases, with 10 bases between the two germline ends. The CDR3 is made up of 10 amino acids. The CDR3 loop is CSAYENGYTF. Written as DNA, the CDR3 is TGCAGTGCCTACGAAAACGGCTACACCTTC.

CDR3 sequence reads: CASSLGPGTGVYEQYF. The CDR3 DNA reads TGTGCCAGCAGCTTAGGCCCGGGGACAGGGGTCTACGAGCAGTACTTC. The V call is TRBV7-2, the J call TRBJ2-7, with TRBD1 matching over 10 bases. CDR3 size: 16 residues. J was trimmed by 3 bases and V by 1 base; bases with no gene match: 6. From germline, CDR1 is SGHTA and CDR2 FQGNSA.

This clone was seen only a few times. V gene TRBV2 combines with J gene TRBJ2-6, with D possibly TRBD1 on 5 matching bases. Germline CDR1 reads SNHLY; CDR2 reads FYNNEI. V lost 9 bases and J lost 0, with 15 bases in between. This CDR3 has 16 residues. For the CDR3, the DNA is TGTGCCAGTACGGTACAGGCTAGCTCTGGGGCCAACGTCCTGACTTTC. The encoded protein is CASTVQASSGANVLTF.

This clone has only one observation. The chain links TRBV6-5 to TRBJ1-1; TRBD1 is a possible D gene (5 bases). There are 13 residues in the CDR3. V was trimmed by 5 bases and J by 11 bases, leaving 18 bases between them. Germline V gene data show CDR1 as MNHEY and CDR2 as SVGAGI. In DNA form, the CDR3 reads TGTGCCAGCAGTGAAGGAGGGGACTTCGGGGCTTTCTTT. This gives the protein CASSEGGDFGAFF.

V gene TRBV19 combines with J gene TRBJ2-2, with D perhaps TRBD1 (7 bases). Germline V gene lookup returns CDR1 LNHDA and CDR2 SQIVND (reference sequence). V lost 1 base, J lost 7 bases, and 16 bases lay in between. The CDR3 is 16 residues long. The chain's CDR3 is CASSIGQGGIVGELFF. CDR3 sequence (DNA): TGTGCCAGTAGTATAGGACAGGGAGGTATAGTCGGGGAGCTGTTTTTT. Filled out from reference TRBV19 and TRBJ2-2, the complete variable domain reads DGGITQSPKYLFRKEGQNVTLSCEQNLNHDAMYWYRQDPGQGLRLIYYSQIVNDFQKGDIAEGYSVSREKKESFPLTVTSAQKNPTAFYLCASSIGQGGIVGELFFGEGSRLTVL.

The chain carries TRBV5-1 and TRBJ1-4, with unresolved D. CDR3 length equals 12 residues. V was clipped by 4 bases and J by 8 bases, with 9 bases between them. CDR1 is SGHRS and CDR2 is YFSETQ in the germline V gene. CDR3 protein: CASSPGSEKLFF. In DNA form, the CDR3 reads TGCGCCAGCAGCCCAGGATCGGAAAAACTGTTTTTT.

This chain uses TRBV7-8 with TRBJ2-2, with TRBD1 matching 7 bases. This CDR3 has 16 residues. The V segment lost 4 bases and the J segment 0 bases; nucleotides outside the gene matches: 5. Germline-derived CDR1 and CDR2 are SGHVS and FQNEAQ. The CDR3 loop is CASSYTGATNTGELFF. The CDR3 bases are TGTGCCAGCAGCTATACAGGGGCGACGAACACCGGGGAGCTGTTTTTT.

This clone has a single count. The chain recombines TRBV5-1 with TRBJ2-1; 9 nucleotides line up with TRBD1. V lost 0 bases and J lost 9; bases outside the gene matches: 13. The germline V gene encodes CDR1 SGHRS and CDR2 YFSETQ. The CDR3 totals 17 residues. The CDR3 sequence: CASSLALIGTGITEQFF. CDR3 nucleotide sequence: TGCGCCAGCAGCTTGGCCTTAATAGGGACAGGGATCACTGAGCAGTTCTTC.

Only a few counts were recorded for this clone. The J gene is TRBJ2-2, the V gene TRBV10-3; 9 bases are a match to TRBD2. The CDR3 spans 14 residues. J was trimmed by 4 bases and V by 4 bases; bases with no gene match: 1. Germline CDR1 reads ENHRY; CDR2 reads SYGVKD. The CDR3 nucleotides read TGTGCCATCAGTGGAGCGGGGGGCACCGGGGAGCTGTTTTTT. Translation: CAISGAGGTGELFF.

This chain links TRBV6-4 with TRBJ2-1, with 9 bases identical to TRBD1. This CDR3 has 14 amino acids. Germline CDR1 reads MRHNA; CDR2 reads SNTAGT. The V segment lost 0 bases and the J segment 6 bases; nucleotides outside the gene matches: 0. In nucleotides, the CDR3 is TGTGCCAGCAGTGACTCGACAGGGGGCAATGAGCAGTTCTTC. This translates into CASSDSTGGNEQFF.

In this sample, this clone turned up a few times. The gene calls are TRBV11-2 and TRBJ2-2, with 9 bases fitting TRBD2. The CDR3 sequence is 17 residues long. With 5 bases clipped from V and 4 bases from J, the junction kept 11 bases outside the gene matches. The germline V gene encodes CDR1 SGHAT and CDR2 FQNNGV. CDR3 sequence: CASSPRGAGGITGELFF. CDR3 nucleotides: TGTGCCAGCAGCCCGAGAGGAGCGGGAGGCATCACCGGGGAGCTGTTTTTT. The complete variable domain, with remaining parts taken from reference TRBV11-2 and TRBJ2-2, reads EAGVAQSPRYKIIEKRQSVAFWCNPISGHATLYWYQQILGQGPKLLIQFQNNGVVDDSQLPKDRFSAERLKGVDSTLKIQPAKLEDSAVYLCASSPRGAGGITGELFFGEGSRLTVL.